A single sample gave rise to the 9 T cell receptor beta chains below, sequenced in a study of T-cell memory formation after mild COVID-19. Each CDR3 protein gets one entry after TCRdb re-called the 5' RACE reads with MiXCR. The data contain 350,000 to 500,000 distinct CDR3 sequences, about 20% of them singletons. The sequenced material came from PBMCs or a T cell subset sorted from them (not recorded which). These receptors all stem from a man aged 18-30 years who had mild COVID-19 (a few samples of this study predate the infection). Cell type and time point are not known.

The table lists this clonotype with a few counts. The J gene is TRBJ2-7, the V gene TRBV21-1; TRBD1 is the table's D call, not checked against the DNA. TRBV21-1 is a listed pseudogene. This CDR3 has 16 residues. CDR3 bases: TGTGCCAGCAGCAAAGCGCTTTTGGGTCCCCGCTGCGAGCAGTACTTC. Residues: CASSKALLGPRCEQYF.

This clonotype was observed at least ten times. In nucleotides, the CDR3 is TGTGCCAGCAGTTACTCGGGGGACACCGGGGAGCTGTTTTTT. Its translation: CASSYSGDTGELFF. The rearrangement uses TRBV6-5 and TRBJ2-2; D may match TRBD1 or TRBD2 (5 bases each). CDR1 is MNHEY and CDR2 is SVGAGI in the germline V gene. V gave up 0 bases and J gave up 3 bases, with 5 bases separating them. This CDR3 has 14 amino acids.

This clonotype was picked up a small number of times. The chain is built from TRBV20-1 and TRBJ2-3; D is unclear. This CDR3 spans 13 amino acids. Per the germline V gene, CDR1 is DFQATT and CDR2 is SNEGSKA (reference sequence). Trimming left V 6 bases short and J 6 bases short, with 16 bases between. The CDR3 region is CSAAPSGVDTQYF. The CDR3 region has the DNA TGCAGTGCCGCCCCGAGTGGGGTTGATACGCAGTATTTT.

In its sample, this clonotype was seen a few times. The chain uses TRBV7-2 and TRBJ2-3; D gene ambiguous. This CDR3 has 14 amino acids. V lost 0 bases to trimming and J lost 6 bases, with 10 bases between them. The germline gives CDR1 SGHTA, CDR2 FQGNSA. The CDR3 nucleotides are TGTGCCAGCAGCTTAGCCCTTACTGCGGATACGCAGTATTTT. Protein product: CASSLALTADTQYF.

The chain carries TRBV20-1 and TRBJ1-5; D not certain. Germline V gene data show CDR1 as DFQATT and CDR2 as SNEGSKA (reference sequence). This CDR3 has 14 residues. V was clipped by 6 bases and J by 4 bases, with 16 bases between them. CDR3 coding DNA: TGCAGTGCCCCCCGGCCGGGTGGGAATCAGCCCCAGCATTTT. Encoded protein: CSAPRPGGNQPQHF.

In its sample, this clonotype was seen a few times. The chain is built from TRBV4-1 and TRBJ2-1; 9 positions agree with TRBD2. In germline, CDR1 is MGHRA, CDR2 YSYEKL. This CDR3 region has 16 residues. V trimming: 1 base; J trimming: 9 bases; junction bases outside the gene matches: 10. CDR3 protein: CASSQGPLRGGPEQFF. As DNA, the CDR3 is TGCGCCAGCAGCCAAGGACCTTTGCGGGGGGGCCCTGAGCAGTTCTTC.

This chain joins TRBV2 and TRBJ2-5, with 8 bases fitting TRBD1. The CDR3 runs 13 residues. In germline, CDR1 is SNHLY, CDR2 FYNNEI. Losses at the gene ends were 6 bases for V and 3 bases for J; bases not matched to a gene: 3. In DNA form, the CDR3 reads TGTGCCAGCAGGGGGACAGGAAAAGAGACCCAGTACTTC. Its translation: CASRGTGKETQYF. The variable domain in full, with the rest retrieved from reference TRBV2 and TRBJ2-5, is EPEVTQTPSHQVTQMGQEVILRCVPISNHLYFYWYRQILGQKVEFLVSFYNNEISEKSEIFDDQFSVERPDGSNFTLKIRSTKLEDSAMYFCASRGTGKETQYFGPGTRLLVL.

This clonotype was observed a handful of times. V is TRBV12-3 or TRBV12-4 and J is TRBJ1-2, with no clear D. V lost 2 bases and J 6 bases, leaving 13 bases between the germline ends. The CDR3 loop spans 14 amino acids. The CDR3 sequence: CASSLTTFDHGYTF. The CDR3 region has the DNA TGTGCCAGCAGTTTAACGACCTTCGACCATGGCTACACCTTC.

In its sample, this clonotype was seen once. The CDR3 bases are TGCAGCGTTTTCGTGGGGCTGGAGACCCAGTACTTC. Translation: CSVFVGLETQYF. V is TRBV29-1 and J is TRBJ2-5, with a weak D call TRBD1 (5 bases). The CDR3 runs to 12 residues. Trimming cost V 5 bases and J 5 bases, with 12 bases left between them. Germline CDR1 and CDR2: SQVTM and ANQGSEA.